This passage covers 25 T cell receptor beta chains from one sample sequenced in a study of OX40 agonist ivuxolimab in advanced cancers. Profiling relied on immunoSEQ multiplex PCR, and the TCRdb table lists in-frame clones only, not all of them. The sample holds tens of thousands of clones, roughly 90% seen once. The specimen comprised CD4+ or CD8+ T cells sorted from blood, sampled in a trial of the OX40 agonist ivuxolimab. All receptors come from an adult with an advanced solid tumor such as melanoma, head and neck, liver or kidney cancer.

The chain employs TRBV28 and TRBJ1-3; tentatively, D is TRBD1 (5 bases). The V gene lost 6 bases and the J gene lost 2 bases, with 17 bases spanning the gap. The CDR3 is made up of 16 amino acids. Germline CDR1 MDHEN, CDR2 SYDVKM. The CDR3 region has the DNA TGTGCCAGCAGCCAAGGCAGGGTATTTGCTGGAAACACCATATATTTT. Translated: CASSQGRVFAGNTIYF.

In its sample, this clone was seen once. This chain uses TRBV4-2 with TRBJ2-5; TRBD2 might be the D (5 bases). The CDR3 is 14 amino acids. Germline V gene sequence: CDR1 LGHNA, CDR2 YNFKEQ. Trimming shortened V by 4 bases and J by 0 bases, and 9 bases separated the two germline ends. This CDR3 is CASSLTADQETQYF. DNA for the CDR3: TGTGCCAGCAGCCTAACAGCGGACCAAGAGACCCAGTACTTC.

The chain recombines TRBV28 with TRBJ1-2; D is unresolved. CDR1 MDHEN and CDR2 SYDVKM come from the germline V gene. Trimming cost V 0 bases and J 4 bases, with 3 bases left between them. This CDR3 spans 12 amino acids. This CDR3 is CASSLWPYGYTF. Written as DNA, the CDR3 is TGTGCCAGCAGTTTATGGCCCTATGGCTACACCTTC.

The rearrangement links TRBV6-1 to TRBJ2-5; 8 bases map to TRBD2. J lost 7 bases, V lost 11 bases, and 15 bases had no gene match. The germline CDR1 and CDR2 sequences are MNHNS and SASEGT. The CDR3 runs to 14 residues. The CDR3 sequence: CAGGLWREAVTQYF. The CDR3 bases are TGTGCCGGGGGGCTATGGCGGGAGGCGGTGACCCAGTACTTC.

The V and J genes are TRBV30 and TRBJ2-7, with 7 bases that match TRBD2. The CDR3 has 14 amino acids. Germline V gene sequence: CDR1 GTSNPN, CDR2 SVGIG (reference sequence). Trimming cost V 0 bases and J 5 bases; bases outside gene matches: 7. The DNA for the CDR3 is TGTGCCTGGAGTGTCGGCGGGAGTAAACACGAGCAGTACTTC. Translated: CAWSVGGSKHEQYF.

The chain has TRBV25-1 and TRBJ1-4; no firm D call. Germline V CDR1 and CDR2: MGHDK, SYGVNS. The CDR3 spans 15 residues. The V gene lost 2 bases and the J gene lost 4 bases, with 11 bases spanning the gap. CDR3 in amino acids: CASSETESVNEKLFF. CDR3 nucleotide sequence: TGTGCCAGCAGTGAAACCGAGTCGGTTAATGAAAAACTGTTTTTT. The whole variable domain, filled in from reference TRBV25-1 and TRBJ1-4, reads EADIYQTPRYLVIGTGKKITLECSQTMGHDKMYWYQQDPGMELHLIHYSYGVNSTEKGDLSSESTVSRIRTEHFPLTLESARPSHTSQYLCASSETESVNEKLFFGSGTQLSVL.

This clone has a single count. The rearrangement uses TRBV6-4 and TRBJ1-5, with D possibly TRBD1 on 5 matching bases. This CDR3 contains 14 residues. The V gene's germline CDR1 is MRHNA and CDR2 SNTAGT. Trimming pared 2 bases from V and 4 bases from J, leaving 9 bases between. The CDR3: CASSDGALNQPQHF. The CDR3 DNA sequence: TGTGCCAGCAGTGACGGGGCCTTAAATCAGCCCCAGCATTTT.

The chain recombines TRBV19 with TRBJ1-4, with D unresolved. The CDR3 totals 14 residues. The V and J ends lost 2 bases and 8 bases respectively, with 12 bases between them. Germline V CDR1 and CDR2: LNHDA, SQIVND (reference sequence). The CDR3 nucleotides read TGTGCCAGTAGTATACAGCCGGCGGGCGAAAAACTGTTTTTT. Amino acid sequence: CASSIQPAGEKLFF. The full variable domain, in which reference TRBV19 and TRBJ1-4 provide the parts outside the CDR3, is DGGITQSPKYLFRKEGQNVTLSCEQNLNHDAMYWYRQDPGQGLRLIYYSQIVNDFQKGDIAEGYSVSREKKESFPLTVTSAQKNPTAFYLCASSIQPAGEKLFFGSGTQLSVL.

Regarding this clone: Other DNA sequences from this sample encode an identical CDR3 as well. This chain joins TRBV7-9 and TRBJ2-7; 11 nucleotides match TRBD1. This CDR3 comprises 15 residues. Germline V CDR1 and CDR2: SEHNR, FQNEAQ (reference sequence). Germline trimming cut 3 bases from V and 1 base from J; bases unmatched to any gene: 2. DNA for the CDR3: TGTGCCAGCAGCTTTGGGACAGGGGGTTCCTACGAGCAGTACTTC. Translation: CASSFGTGGSYEQYF.

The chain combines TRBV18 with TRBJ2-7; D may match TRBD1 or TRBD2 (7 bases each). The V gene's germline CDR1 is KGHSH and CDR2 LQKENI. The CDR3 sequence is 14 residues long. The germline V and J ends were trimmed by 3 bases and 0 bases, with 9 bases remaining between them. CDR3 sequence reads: CASSPRGGSYEQYF. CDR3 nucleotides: TGTGCCAGCTCACCCAGGGGGGGCTCCTACGAGCAGTACTTC.

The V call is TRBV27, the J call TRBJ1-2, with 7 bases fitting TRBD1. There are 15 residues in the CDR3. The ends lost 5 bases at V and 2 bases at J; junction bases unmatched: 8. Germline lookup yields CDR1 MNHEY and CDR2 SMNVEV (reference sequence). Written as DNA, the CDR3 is TGTGCCAGCAGTCTGTCGGACAGGATAAACTATGGCTACACCTTC. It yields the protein CASSLSDRINYGYTF.

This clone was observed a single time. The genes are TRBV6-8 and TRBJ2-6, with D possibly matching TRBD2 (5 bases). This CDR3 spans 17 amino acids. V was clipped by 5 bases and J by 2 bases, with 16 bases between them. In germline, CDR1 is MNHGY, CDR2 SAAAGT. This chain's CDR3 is CASSPWRRGTGANVLTF. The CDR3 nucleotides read TGTGCCAGCAGTCCATGGCGCCGGGGTACTGGGGCCAACGTCCTGACTTTC.

CDR3 in amino acids: CASSSGPRGTGELFF. Written as DNA, the CDR3 is TGCGCCAGCAGCTCAGGCCCCAGGGGCACCGGGGAGCTGTTTTTT. The rearrangement joins TRBV5-1 to TRBJ2-2, with D possibly matching TRBD1 (6 bases). Germline values: CDR1 SGHRS, CDR2 YFSETQ. The CDR3 consists of 15 residues. V lost 3 bases to trimming and J lost 4 bases, with 13 bases between them.

CDR3 bases: TGTGCCAGCAGCTTAGTCCGGCACACCGGGGAGCTGTTTTTT. Protein sequence: CASSLVRHTGELFF. The genes are TRBV11-3 and TRBJ2-2, with D unclear. Germline V gene sequence: CDR1 SGHNT, CDR2 YENEEA. With 1 base removed from V and 3 bases from J, the gap between germline ends came to 6 bases. There are 14 residues in the CDR3.

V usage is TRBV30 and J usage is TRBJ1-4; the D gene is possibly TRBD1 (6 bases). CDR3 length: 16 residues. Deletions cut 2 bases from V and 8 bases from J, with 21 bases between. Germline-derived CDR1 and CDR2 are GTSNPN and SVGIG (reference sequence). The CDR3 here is CAWSPSLTGVYEKLFF. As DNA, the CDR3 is TGTGCCTGGAGTCCTAGTTTGACAGGAGTATACGAAAAACTGTTTTTT. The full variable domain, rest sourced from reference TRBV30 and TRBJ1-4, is SQTIHQWPATLVQPVGSPLSLECTVEGTSNPNLYWYRQAAGRGLQLLFYSVGIGQISSEVPQNLSASRPQDRQFILSSKKLLLSDSGFYLCAWSPSLTGVYEKLFFGSGTQLSVL.

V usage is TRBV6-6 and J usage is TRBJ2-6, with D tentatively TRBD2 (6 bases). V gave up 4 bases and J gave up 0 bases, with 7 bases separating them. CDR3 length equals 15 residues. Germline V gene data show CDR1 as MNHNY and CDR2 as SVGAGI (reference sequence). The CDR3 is CASSLTSSGANVLTF. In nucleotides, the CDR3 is TGTGCCAGCAGTTTGACTAGCTCTGGGGCCAACGTCCTGACTTTC.

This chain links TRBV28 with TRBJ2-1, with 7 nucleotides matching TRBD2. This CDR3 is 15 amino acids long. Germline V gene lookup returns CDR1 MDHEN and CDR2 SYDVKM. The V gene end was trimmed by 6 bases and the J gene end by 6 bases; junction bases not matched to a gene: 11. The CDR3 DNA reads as TGTGCCAGCAGCCGGGGGAGGGCCTGGAGCAATGAGCAGTTCTTC. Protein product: CASSRGRAWSNEQFF.

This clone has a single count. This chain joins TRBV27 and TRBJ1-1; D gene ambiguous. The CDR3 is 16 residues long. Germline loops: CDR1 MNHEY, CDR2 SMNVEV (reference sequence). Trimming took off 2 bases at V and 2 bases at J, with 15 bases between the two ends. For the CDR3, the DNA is TGTGCCAGCAGTTTAGGACTGGGAGGCCGAAACACTGAAGCTTTCTTT. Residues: CASSLGLGGRNTEAFF.

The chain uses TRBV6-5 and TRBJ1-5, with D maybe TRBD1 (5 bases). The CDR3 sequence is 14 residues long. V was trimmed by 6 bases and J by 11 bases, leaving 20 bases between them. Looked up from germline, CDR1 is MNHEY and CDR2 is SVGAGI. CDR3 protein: CASSPDGAREAQHF. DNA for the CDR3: TGTGCCAGCAGCCCCGACGGGGCCCGGGAGGCCCAGCATTTT.

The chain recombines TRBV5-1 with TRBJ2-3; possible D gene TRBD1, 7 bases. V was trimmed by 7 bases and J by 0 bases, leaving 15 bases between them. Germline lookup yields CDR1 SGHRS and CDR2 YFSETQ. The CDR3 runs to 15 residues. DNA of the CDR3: TGCGCCAGCCGACTCAGGGGGACTAGCACAGATACGCAGTATTTT. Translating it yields CASRLRGTSTDTQYF.

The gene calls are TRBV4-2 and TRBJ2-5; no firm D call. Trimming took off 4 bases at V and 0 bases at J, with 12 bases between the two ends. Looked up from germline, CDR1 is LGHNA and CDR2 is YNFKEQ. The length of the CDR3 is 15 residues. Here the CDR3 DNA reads TGTGCCAGCAGCCGGAGCTATGGGTACCAAGAGACCCAGTACTTC. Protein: CASSRSYGYQETQYF.

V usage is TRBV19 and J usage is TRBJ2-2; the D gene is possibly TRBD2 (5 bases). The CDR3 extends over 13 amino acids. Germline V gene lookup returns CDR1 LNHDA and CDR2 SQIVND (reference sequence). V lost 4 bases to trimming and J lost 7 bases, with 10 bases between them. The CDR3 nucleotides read TGTGCCAGTAGTACCGGGATGGGCGGGGAGCTGTTTTTT. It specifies CASSTGMGGELFF.

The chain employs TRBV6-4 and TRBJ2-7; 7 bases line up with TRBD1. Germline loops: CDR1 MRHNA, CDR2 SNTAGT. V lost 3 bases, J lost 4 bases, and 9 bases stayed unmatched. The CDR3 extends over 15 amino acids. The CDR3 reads CASSEVGTASYEQYF. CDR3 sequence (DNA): TGTGCCAGCAGTGAAGTTGGGACAGCCAGTTACGAGCAGTACTTC.

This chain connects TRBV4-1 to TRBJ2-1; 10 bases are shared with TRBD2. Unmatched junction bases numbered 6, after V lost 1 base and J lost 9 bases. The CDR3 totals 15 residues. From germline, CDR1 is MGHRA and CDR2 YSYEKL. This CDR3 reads CASSQVLAGVGEQFF. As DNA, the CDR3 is TGCGCCAGCAGCCAAGTCCTAGCGGGAGTAGGTGAGCAGTTCTTC.

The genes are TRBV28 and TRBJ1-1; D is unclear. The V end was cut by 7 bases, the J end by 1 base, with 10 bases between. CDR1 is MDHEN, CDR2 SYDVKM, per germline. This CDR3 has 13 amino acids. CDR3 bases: TGTGCCAGCACCGAAGACTCGAACACTGAAGCTTTCTTT. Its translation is CASTEDSNTEAFF.